The text below deals with one TCR beta chain. Donors had localized lung adenocarcinoma, a non-small cell lung cancer. Via MiXCR, TCRdb re-called the PCR reads, giving one row per CDR3 protein. Of roughly 12,000 distinct CDR3 sequences listed, roughly 60% are singletons. CDR1 and CDR2 (germline): KGHSH, LQKENI. The V end lost 1 base, the J end lost 1 base, and 5 bases lay between the germline ends. The CDR3 length is 13 residues. This entry is derived from a study of CD4 and CD8 cells across lung adenocarcinoma regions. Sequenced sample: CD8+ T cells from the margin of a lung tumor. This sequence was found in a female donor with lung adenocarcinoma. The CD4 and CD8 labels of this study may be unreliable. The chain couples TRBV18 to TRBJ2-7; TRBD2 might be the D (5 bases). This CDR3 reads CASSPRRSYEQYF. CDR3 in DNA: TGTGCCAGCTCACCACGGAGGTCCTACGAGCAGTACTTC.